This T cell receptor (beta chain) derives from a study of CD8+ T cells in alopecia areata. Turning to the study itself: Patients received oral tofacitinib, 5 to 10 mg twice daily, for moderate-to-severe alopecia areata. Overall study results and limits: It was lesional scalp, especially alopecia totalis/universalis, that showed higher clonality than normal scalp.

Extracted RNA was reverse transcribed into cDNA, the sequencing template. The data were produced by immunoSEQ multiplex PCR, yet TCRdb's version contains in-frame clones alone and is incomplete. The sample has about 19,000 clones, less than 70% seen once. Regarding this clone: Its specificity is not known.

Between the trimmed V and J ends, which lost 2 bases and 0 bases, there was a span of 10 bases. The CDR3 runs to 15 residues. In germline, CDR1 is KGHSH, CDR2 LQKENI. The investigators collected lesional scalp punch biopsies and peripheral blood from alopecia areata patients. This chain uses TRBV18 with TRBJ1-1, with TRBD1 as a possible D gene (5 bases). The clonotype originates from a human donor with alopecia areata. Sample: skin, taken at week 0. The CDR3 is CASSPGEGLNTEAFF. For the CDR3, the DNA is TGTGCCAGCTCACCAGGGGAGGGGCTGAACACTGAAGCTTTCTTT.